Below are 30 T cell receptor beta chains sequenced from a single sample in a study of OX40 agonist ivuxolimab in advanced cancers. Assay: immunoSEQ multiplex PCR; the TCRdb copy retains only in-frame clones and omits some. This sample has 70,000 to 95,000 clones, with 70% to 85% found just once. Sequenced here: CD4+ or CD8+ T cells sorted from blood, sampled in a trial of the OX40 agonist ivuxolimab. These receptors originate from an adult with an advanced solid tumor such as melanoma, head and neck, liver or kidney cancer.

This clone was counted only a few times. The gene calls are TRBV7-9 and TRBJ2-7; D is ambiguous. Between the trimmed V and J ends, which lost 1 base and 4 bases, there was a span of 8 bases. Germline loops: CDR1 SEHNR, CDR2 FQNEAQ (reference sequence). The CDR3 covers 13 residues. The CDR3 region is CASSLVSQYEQYF. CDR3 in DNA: TGTGCCAGCAGCTTAGTCAGCCAATACGAGCAGTACTTC.

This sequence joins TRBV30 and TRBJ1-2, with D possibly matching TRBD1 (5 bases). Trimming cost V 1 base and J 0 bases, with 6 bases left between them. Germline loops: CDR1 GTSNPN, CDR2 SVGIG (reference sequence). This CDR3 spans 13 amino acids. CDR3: CAWSGGANYGYTF. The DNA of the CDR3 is TGTGCCTGGAGTGGGGGGGCTAACTATGGCTACACCTTC.

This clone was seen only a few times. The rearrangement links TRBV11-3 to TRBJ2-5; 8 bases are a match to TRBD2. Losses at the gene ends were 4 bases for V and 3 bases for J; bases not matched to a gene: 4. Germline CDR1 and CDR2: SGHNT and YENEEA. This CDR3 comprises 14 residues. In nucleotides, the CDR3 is TGTGCCAGCAGCTCTCTAGCGGGTAAAGAGACCCAGTACTTC. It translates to CASSSLAGKETQYF.

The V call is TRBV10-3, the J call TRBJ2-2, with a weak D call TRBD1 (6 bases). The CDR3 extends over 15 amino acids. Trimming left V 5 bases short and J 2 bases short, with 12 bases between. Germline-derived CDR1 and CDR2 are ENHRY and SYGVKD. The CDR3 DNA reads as TGTGCCATCAGTCCTGACAGGTCAAACACCGGGGAGCTGTTTTTT. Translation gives CAISPDRSNTGELFF.

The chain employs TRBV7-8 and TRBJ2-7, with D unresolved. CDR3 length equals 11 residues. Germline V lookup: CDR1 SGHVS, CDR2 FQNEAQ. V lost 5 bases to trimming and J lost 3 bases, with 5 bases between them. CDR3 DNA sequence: TGTGCCAGCAGCGAAAACTACGAGCAGTACTTC. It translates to CASSENYEQYF.

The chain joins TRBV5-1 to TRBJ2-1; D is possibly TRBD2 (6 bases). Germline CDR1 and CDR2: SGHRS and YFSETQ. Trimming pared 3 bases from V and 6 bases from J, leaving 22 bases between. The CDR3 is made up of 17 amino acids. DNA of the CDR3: TGCGCCAGCAGCTCGGGAGCGGTGGGAGGTGGGTTCAATGAGCAGTTCTTC. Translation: CASSSGAVGGGFNEQFF.

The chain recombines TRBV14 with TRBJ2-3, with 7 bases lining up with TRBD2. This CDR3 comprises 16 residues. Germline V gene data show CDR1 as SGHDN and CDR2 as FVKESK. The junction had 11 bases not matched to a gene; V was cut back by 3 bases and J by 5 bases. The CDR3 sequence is CASSHLGPSGVDTQYF. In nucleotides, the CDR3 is TGTGCCAGCAGCCATCTAGGGCCTAGCGGAGTAGATACGCAGTATTTT.

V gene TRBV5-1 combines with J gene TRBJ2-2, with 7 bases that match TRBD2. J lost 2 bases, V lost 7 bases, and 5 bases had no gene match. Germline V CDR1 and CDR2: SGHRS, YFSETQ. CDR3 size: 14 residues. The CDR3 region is CASALAVNTGELFF. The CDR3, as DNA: TGCGCCAGCGCCCTAGCGGTAAACACCGGGGAGCTGTTTTTT.

CDR3 loop: CASRQTGETAETQYF. CDR3 in DNA: TGTGCCAGCAGACAGACAGGCGAGACGGCGGAGACCCAGTACTTC. The chain carries TRBV7-9 and TRBJ2-5, with D perhaps matching TRBD1 (6 bases). V dropped 6 bases and J dropped 5 bases, with 19 bases sitting between them. The CDR3 is 15 amino acids. Germline V CDR1 and CDR2: SEHNR, FQNEAQ (reference sequence).

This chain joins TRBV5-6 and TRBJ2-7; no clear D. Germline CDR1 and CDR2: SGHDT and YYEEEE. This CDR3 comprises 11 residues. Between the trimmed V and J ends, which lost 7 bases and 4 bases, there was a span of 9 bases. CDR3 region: CASVLSYEQYF. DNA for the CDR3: TGTGCCAGCGTATTAAGTTACGAGCAGTACTTC.

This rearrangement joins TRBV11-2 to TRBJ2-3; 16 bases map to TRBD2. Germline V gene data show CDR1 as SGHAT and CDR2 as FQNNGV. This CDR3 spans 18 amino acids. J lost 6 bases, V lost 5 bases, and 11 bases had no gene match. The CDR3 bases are TGTGCCAGCAGCCTCGGGACTAGCGGGAGGGCCATTTTCGATACGCAGTATTTT. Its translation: CASSLGTSGRAIFDTQYF.

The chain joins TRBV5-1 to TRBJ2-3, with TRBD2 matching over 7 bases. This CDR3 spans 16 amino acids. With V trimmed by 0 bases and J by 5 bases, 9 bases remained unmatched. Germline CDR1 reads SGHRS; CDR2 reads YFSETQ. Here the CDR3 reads CASSLVLAEKEDTQYF. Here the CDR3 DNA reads TGCGCCAGCAGCTTGGTTCTAGCGGAGAAGGAAGATACGCAGTATTTT.

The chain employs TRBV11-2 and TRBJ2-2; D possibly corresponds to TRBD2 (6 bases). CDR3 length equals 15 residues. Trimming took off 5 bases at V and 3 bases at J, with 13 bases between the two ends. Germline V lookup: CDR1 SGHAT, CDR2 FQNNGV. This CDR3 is CASSPRLGYTGELFF. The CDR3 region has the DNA TGTGCCAGCAGCCCGCGACTAGGTTACACCGGGGAGCTGTTTTTT.

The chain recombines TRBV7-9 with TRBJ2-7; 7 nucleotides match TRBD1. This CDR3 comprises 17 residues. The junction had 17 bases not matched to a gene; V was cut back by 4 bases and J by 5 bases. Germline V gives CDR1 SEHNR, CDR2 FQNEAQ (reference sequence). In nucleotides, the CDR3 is TGTGCCAGCAGCTCCCGAGCCCCCTCCACAGGGGTACACGAGCAGTACTTC. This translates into CASSSRAPSTGVHEQYF.

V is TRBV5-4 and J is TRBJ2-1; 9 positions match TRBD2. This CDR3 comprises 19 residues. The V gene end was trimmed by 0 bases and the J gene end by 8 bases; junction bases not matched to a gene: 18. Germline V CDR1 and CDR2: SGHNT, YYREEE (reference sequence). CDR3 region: CASSLVGWIGGRAFDEQFF. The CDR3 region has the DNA TGTGCCAGCAGCTTGGTGGGGTGGATTGGCGGGAGGGCGTTCGATGAGCAGTTCTTC. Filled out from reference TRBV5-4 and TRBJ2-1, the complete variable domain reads ETGVTQSPTHLIKTRGQQVTLRCSSQSGHNTVSWYQQALGQGPQFIFQYYREEENGRGNFPPRFSGLQFPNYSSELNVNALELDDSALYLCASSLVGWIGGRAFDEQFFGPGTRLTVL.

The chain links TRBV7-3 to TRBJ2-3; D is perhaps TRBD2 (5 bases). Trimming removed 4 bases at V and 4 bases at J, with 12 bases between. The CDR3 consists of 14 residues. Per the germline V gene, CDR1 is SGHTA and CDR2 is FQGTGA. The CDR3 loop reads CASSSQERPDTQYF. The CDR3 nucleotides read TGTGCCAGCAGCTCTCAGGAGCGGCCAGATACGCAGTATTTT.

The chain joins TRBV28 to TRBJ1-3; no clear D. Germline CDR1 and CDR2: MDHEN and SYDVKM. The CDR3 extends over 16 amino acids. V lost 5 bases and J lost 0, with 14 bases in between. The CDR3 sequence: CASSERAPVSGNTIYF. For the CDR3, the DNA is TGTGCCAGCAGTGAACGGGCCCCTGTCTCTGGAAACACCATATATTTT.

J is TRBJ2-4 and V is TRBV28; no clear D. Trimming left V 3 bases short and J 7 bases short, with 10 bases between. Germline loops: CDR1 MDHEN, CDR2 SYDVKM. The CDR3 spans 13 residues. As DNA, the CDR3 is TGTGCCAGCAGTTTCGGCGGTGGGAACATTCAGTACTTC. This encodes CASSFGGGNIQYF.

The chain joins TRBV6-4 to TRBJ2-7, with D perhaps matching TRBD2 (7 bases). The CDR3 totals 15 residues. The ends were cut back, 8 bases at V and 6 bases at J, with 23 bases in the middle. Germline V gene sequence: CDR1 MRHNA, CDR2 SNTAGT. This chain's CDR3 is CASRTLVRGAFEQYF. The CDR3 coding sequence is TGTGCCAGCCGTACCCTAGTTCGGGGGGCGTTCGAGCAGTACTTC.

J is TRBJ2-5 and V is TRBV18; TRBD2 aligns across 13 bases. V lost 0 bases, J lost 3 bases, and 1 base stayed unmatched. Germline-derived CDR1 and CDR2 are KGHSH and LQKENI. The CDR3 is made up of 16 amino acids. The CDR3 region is CASSPPGLAGKETQYF. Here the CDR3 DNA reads TGTGCCAGCTCACCACCGGGACTAGCGGGGAAAGAGACCCAGTACTTC.

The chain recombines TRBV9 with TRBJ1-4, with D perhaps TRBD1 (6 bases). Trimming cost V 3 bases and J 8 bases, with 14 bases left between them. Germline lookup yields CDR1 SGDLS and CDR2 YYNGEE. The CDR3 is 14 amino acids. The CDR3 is CASSAGDTREKLFF. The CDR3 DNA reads TGTGCCAGCAGCGCGGGGGACACGAGGGAAAAACTGTTTTTT.

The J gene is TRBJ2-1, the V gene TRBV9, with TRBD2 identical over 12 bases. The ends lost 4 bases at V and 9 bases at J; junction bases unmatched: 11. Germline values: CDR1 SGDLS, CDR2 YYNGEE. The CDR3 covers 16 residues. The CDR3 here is CASSPNLAGGPGEQFF. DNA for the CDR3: TGTGCCAGCAGCCCAAATCTAGCGGGAGGGCCGGGTGAGCAGTTCTTC.

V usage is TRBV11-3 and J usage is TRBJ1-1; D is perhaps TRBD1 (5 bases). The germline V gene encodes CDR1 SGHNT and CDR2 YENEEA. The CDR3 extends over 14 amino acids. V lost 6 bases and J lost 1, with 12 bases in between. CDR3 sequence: CASRGRTRNTEAFF. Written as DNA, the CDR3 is TGTGCCAGCAGGGGACGGACGAGGAACACTGAAGCTTTCTTT.

For the CDR3, the DNA is TGTGCCAGCAGGACAGCCCAGAATGGGGCCAACGTCCTGACTTTC. Residues: CASRTAQNGANVLTF. The chain has TRBV5-4 and TRBJ2-6; TRBD1 is a possible D gene (5 bases). V dropped 5 bases and J dropped 3 bases, with 12 bases sitting between them. CDR1 is SGHNT and CDR2 is YYREEE in the germline V gene (reference sequence). This CDR3 has 15 residues.

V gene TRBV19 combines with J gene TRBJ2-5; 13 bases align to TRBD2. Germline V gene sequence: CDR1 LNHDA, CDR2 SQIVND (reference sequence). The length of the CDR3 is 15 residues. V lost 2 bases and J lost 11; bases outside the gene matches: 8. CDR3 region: CASSITGLAGEEQYF. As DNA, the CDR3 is TGTGCCAGTAGTATAACTGGACTAGCGGGAGAGGAGCAGTACTTC.

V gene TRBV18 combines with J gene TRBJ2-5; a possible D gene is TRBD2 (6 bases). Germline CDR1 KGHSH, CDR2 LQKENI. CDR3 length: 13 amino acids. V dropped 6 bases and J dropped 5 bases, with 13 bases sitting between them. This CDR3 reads CASSPSGGETQYF. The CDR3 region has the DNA TGTGCCAGCTCCCCCTCTGGGGGGGAGACCCAGTACTTC.

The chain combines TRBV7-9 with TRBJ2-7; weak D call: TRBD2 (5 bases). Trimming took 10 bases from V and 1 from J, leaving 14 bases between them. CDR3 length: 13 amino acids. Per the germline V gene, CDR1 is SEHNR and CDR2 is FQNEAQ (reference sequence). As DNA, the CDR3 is TGTGCCACTGAGGGATTGGCGTCCTACGAGCAGTACTTC. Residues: CATEGLASYEQYF.

The CDR3 DNA reads TGTGCCAGCAGCGAGCCGACAGGGGTCGAGTCGAACACCGGGGAGCTGTTTTTT. Translating gives CASSEPTGVESNTGELFF. The chain employs TRBV9 and TRBJ2-2; 8 bases fit TRBD1. CDR1 and CDR2 from the germline V gene are SGDLS and YYNGEE. V was clipped by 3 bases and J by 0 bases; unmatched bases: 10. This CDR3 has 18 amino acids. The whole variable domain, filled in from reference TRBV9 and TRBJ2-2, reads DSGVTQTPKHLITATGQRVTLRCSPRSGDLSVYWYQQSLDQGLQFLIQYYNGEERAKGNILERFSAQQFPDLHSELNLSSLELGDSALYFCASSEPTGVESNTGELFFGEGSRLTVL.

The chain's CDR3 is CASSLVQGSSYEQYF. As DNA, the CDR3 is TGTGCCAGCAGCTTAGTACAGGGGAGCTCCTACGAGCAGTACTTC. This sequence joins TRBV7-6 and TRBJ2-7, with 7 bases fitting TRBD1. Trimming cost V 1 base and J 0 bases; bases outside gene matches: 3. This CDR3 is 15 amino acids long. Germline assignment: CDR1 SGHVS and CDR2 FNYEAQ.

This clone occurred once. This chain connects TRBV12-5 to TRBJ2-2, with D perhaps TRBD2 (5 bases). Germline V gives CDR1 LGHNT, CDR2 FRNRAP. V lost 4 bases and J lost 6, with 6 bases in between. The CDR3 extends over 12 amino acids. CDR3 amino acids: CASGSEAGELFF. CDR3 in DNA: TGTGCTAGTGGTTCGGAGGCCGGGGAGCTGTTTTTT. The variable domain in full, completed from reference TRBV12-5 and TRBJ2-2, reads DARVTQTPRHKVTEMGQEVTMRCQPILGHNTVFWYRQTMMQGLELLAYFRNRAPLDDSGMPKDRFSAEMPDATLATLKIQPSEPRDSAVYFCASGSEAGELFFGEGSRLTVL.